This entry features one T cell receptor beta chain sequence. The antigen is undetermined. This same CDR3 is encoded by further DNA sequences in the sample. This sample was taken from a study of cytomegalovirus exposure and HLA in healthy donors. Notes on the study in general: In a later analysis, at a false discovery rate of 0.05, over 15,000 TCR beta sequences matched HLA alleles.

The primer mix had 60 Vbeta and 13 Jbeta primers. Profiled with immunoSEQ multiplex PCR; TCRdb holds only in-frame clones, not every one. The profile covers about 150,000 clones, with 79% appearing a single time and 0.9% to 1.2% taken by the ten largest. The CDR3 runs 15 residues. The ends lost 0 bases at V and 4 bases at J; junction bases unmatched: 5. Germline V lookup: CDR1 SGHRS, CDR2 YFSETQ. Specimen: PBMCs. The chain couples TRBV5-1 to TRBJ2-3, with TRBD2 matching 7 bases. This clonotype was sampled from a male donor in good health and CMV-seronegative. Here the CDR3 reads CASSLAGGAADTQYF. The CDR3, as DNA: TGCGCCAGCAGCTTGGCGGGGGGTGCGGCAGATACGCAGTATTTT.